This record covers a single T cell receptor (beta chain). Its antigen is unidentified. Trimming stripped 5 bases from V and 0 bases from J, with 14 bases between. The CDR3 covers 15 residues. Germline V gene data show CDR1 as GTSNPN and CDR2 as SVGIG (reference sequence). The repertoire was sequenced with immunoSEQ multiplex PCR; TCRdb's copy has only in-frame clones and lacks some. Of about 8,400 clones in the sample, around three quarters were seen once. The record originates from a study of T cell repertoires in ileal Crohn's disease. Background on the study: About half of patients got postoperative therapy: roughly 12 thiopurines, approximately 18 anti-TNF. Study observations and caveats: Endoscopic recurrence occurred in every patient whose clonality exceeded 26.8%.

The specimen sequenced was ileal tissue. The clonotype was recovered from an adult with Crohn's disease. The chain combines TRBV30 with TRBJ2-1, with D possibly matching TRBD2 (5 bases). Here the CDR3 reads CAWSSSTSSYNEQFF. In DNA form, the CDR3 reads TGTGCCTGGTCGTCTAGCACCAGCTCCTACAATGAGCAGTTCTTC.